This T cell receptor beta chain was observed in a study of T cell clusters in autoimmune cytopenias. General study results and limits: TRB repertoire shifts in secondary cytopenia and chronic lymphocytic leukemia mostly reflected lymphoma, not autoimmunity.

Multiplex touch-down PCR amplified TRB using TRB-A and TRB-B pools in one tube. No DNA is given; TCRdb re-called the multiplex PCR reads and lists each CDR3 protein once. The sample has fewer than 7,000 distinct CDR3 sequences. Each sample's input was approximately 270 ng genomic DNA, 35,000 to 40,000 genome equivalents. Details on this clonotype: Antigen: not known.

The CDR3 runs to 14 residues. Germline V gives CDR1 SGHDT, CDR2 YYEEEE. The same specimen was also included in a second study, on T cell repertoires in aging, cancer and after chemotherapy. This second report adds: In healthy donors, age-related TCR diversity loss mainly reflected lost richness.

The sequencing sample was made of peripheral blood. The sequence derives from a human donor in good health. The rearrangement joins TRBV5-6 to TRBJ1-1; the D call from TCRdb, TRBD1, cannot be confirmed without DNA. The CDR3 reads CASSFTTGSTEAFF.